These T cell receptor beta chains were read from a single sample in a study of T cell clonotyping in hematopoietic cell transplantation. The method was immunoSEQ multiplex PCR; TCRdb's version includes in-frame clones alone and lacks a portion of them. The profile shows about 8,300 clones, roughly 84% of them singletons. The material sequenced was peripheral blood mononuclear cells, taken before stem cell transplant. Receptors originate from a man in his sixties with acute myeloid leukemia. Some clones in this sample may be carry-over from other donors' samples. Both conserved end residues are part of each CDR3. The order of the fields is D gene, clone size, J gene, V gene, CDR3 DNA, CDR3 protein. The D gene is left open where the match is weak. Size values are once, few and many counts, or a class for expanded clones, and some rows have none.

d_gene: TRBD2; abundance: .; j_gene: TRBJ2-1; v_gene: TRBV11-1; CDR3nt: TGTGCCAGCAGCGTGAGCGGGACCTCCTACAATGAGCAGTTCTTC; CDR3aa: CASSVSGTSYNEQFF
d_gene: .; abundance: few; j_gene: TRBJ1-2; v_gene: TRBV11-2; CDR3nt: TGTGCCAGCCGCACGCGGGGCTATGGCTACACCTTC; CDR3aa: CASRTRGYGYTF
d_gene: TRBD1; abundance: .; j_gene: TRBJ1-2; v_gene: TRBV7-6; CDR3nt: TGTGCCAGCAGCCTTGTTAGTGGGGACAGAGTGAATGGCTACACCTTC; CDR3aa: CASSLVSGDRVNGYTF
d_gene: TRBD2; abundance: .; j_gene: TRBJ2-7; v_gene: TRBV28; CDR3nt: TGTGCCAGCAGTCCCCTCGGGACTAGCGGGCTAGGGCAGTACTTC; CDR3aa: CASSPLGTSGLGQYF
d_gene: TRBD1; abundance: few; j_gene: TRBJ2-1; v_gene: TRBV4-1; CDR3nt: TGCGCCAGCAGCCAAGTTACAGGGGGCAATGAGCAGTTCTTC; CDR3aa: CASSQVTGGNEQFF
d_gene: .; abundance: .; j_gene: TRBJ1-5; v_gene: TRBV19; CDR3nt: TGTGCCAGTAGAGACCAGGGGTATAGCAATCAGCCCCAGCATTTT; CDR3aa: CASRDQGYSNQPQHF
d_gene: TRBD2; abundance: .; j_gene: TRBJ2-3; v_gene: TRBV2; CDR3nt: TGTGCCTACAGCGGCCCCCTTAGCGGGGGGAGCACAGATACGCAGTATTTT; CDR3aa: CAYSGPLSGGSTDTQYF
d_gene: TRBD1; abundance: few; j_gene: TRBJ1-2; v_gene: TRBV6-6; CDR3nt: TGTGCCAGCAGCCAGACAGGGGGGAACTATGGCTACACCTTC; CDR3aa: CASSQTGGNYGYTF
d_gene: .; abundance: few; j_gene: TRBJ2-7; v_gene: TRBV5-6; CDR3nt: TGTGCCAGCAGCGGACAGCTAGTATCCTACGAGCAGTACTTC; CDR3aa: CASSGQLVSYEQYF
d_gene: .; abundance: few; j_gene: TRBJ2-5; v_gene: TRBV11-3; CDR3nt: TGTGCCAGCTCTCCAGGGTCTACCGAGGGGGAGACCCAGTACTTC; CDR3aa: CASSPGSTEGETQYF
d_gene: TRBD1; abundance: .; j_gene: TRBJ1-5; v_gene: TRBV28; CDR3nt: TGTGCCAGCAGCCTGGACAGGGGCAATCAGCCCCAGCATTTT; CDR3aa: CASSLDRGNQPQHF
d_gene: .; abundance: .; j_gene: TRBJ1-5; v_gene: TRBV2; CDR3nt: TGTGCCAGCACCTTGGACAGTCAAGGGCAGCCCCAGCATTTT; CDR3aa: CASTLDSQGQPQHF
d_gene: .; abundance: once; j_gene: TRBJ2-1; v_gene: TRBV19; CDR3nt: TGTGCCAGTAGTATTGAGGGCTCCAGCTCCTACAATGAGCAGTTCTTC; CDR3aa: CASSIEGSSSYNEQFF
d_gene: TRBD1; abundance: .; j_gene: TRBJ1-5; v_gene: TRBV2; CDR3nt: TGTGCCAGCAGTAGACAGGGCCTAAGCAATCAGCCCCAGCATTTT; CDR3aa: CASSRQGLSNQPQHF
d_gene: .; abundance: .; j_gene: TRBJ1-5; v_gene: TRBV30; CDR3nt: TGTGCCTGGAGCGGGTGGGGGGCCAATCAGCCCCAGCATTTT; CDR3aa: CAWSGWGANQPQHF
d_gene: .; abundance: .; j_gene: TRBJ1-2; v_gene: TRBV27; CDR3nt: TGTGCCAGCAGTTTATCGTGGGTGCACTATGGCTACACCTTC; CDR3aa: CASSLSWVHYGYTF
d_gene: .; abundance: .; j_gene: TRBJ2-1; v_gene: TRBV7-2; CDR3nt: TGTGCCAGCAGCTTAGTAGGACTAACAAGTTACAATGAGCAGTTCTTC; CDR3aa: CASSLVGLTSYNEQFF
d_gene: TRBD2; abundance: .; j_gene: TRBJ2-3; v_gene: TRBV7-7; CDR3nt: TGTGCTAGCAGCCCGGGACTAGGTGACACAGATACGCAGTATTTT; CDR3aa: CASSPGLGDTDTQYF
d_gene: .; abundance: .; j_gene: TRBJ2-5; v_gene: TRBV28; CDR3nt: TGTGCCAGCAGTTTATCCCCCCGGGACGAGACCCAGTACTTC; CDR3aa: CASSLSPRDETQYF
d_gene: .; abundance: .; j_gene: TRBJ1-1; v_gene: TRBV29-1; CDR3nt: TGCAGCGTTGAAAGGGGGGCAACTGAAGCTTTCTTT; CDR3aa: CSVERGATEAFF
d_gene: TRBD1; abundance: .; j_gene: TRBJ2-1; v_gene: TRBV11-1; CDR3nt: TGTGCCAGCAGCTCAGGGGGCCCGCTGTCCTACAATGAGCAGTTCTTC; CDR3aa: CASSSGGPLSYNEQFF
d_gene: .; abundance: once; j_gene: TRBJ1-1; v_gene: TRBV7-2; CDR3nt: TGTGCCAGCAGCCCGGCACGTGACACTGAAGCTTTCTTT; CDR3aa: CASSPARDTEAFF
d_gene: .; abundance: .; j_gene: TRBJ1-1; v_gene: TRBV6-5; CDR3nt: TGTGCCAGCAGTTTCGCCAACACTGAAGCTTTCTTT; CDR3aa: CASSFANTEAFF
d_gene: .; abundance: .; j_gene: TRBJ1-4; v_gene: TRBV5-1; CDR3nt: TGCGCCAGCAGCTTGTATATGGGTAATGAAAAACTGTTTTTT; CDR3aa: CASSLYMGNEKLFF
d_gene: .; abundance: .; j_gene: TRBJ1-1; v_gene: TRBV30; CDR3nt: TGTGCCTGGAGTGGGACAGTCGGGAGCACTGAAGCTTTCTTT; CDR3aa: CAWSGTVGSTEAFF
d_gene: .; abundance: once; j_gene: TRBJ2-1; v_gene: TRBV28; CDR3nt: TGTGCCAGCAGTTTTCTCCCTAGGGATGAGCAGTTCTTC; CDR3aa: CASSFLPRDEQFF
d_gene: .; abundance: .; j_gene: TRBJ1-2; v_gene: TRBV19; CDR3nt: TGTGCCAGTAGTATCGAAAGAGGCTACACCTTC; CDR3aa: CASSIERGYTF
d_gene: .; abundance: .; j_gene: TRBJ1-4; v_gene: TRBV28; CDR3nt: TGTGCCAGCAGAGTCCAGGGCACTCGTGGAAAACTGTTTTTT; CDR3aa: CASRVQGTRGKLFF
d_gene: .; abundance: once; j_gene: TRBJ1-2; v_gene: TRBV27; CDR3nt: TGTGCCAGCGGGAGTGGGATTTGGTATGGCTACACCTTC; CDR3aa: CASGSGIWYGYTF
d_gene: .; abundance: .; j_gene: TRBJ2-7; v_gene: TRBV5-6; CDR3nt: TGTGCCAGCAGCTTCGGGACCCCGGTCGGGGAGCAGTACTTC; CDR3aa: CASSFGTPVGEQYF
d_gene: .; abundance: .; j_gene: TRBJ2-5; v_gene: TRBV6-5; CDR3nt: TGTGCCAGCAGTCTAGCCCGGGAGGAGACCCAGTACTTC; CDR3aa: CASSLAREETQYF
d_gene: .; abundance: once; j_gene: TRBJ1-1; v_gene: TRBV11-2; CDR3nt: TGTGCCAGCAGCTTAGTCAGGGTAAACACTGAAGCTTTCTTT; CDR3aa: CASSLVRVNTEAFF
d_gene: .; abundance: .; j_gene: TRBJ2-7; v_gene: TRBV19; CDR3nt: TGTGCCAGTAGAGGTGACCCCCACTACGAGCAGTACTTC; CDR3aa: CASRGDPHYEQYF
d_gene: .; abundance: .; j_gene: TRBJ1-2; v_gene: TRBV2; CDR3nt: TGTGCCAGCAGTGAACCAGGGGTCTATGGCTACACCTTC; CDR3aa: CASSEPGVYGYTF
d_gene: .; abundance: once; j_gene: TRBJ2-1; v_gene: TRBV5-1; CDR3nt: TGCGCCAGCAGCTTGAGGACTACAGGGTTAGGGCGGTGGAGGGGTGAGCAGTTCTTC; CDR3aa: CASSLRTTGLGRWRGEQFF
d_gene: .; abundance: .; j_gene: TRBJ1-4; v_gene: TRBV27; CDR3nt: TGTGCCAGCAGTTTCCTGTTAAATGAAAAACTGTTTTTT; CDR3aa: CASSFLLNEKLFF
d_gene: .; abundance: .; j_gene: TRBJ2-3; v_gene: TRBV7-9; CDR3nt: TGTGCCAGCAGCTTAGTAGCTTTTGACGCGCAGTATTTT; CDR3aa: CASSLVAFDAQYF
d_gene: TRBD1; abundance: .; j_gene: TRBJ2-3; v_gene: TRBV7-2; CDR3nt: TGTGCCAGCAGTTTCGACAGGGGGCCCCCAGATACGCAGTATTTT; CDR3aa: CASSFDRGPPDTQYF
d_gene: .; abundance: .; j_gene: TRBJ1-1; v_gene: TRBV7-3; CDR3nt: TGTGCCAGCAGCTCAGGGGTGGGAACTGAAGCTTTCTTT; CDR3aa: CASSSGVGTEAFF
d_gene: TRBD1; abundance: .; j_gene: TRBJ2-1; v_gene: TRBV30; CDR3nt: TGTGCCTGGAGGGCTACAGGGGGGAATGAGCAGTTCTTC; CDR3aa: CAWRATGGNEQFF
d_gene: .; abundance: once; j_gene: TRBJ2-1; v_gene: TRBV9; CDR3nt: TGTGCCAGCAGCGTAGGACAGATTAACAATGAGCAGTTCTTC; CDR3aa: CASSVGQINNEQFF
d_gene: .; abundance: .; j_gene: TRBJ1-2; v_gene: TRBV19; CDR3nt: TGTGCCAGTAGTATCAACACCGCCTATGGCTACACCTTC; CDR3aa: CASSINTAYGYTF
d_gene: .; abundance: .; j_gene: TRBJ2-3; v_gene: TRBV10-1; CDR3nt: TGCGCCAGCAGTGAGCGACGGGTAGATACGCAGTATTTT; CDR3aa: CASSERRVDTQYF
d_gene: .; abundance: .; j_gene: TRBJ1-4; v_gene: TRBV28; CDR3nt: TGTGCCAGCAGTTCCCCGGAAAAACTGTTTTTT; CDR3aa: CASSSPEKLFF
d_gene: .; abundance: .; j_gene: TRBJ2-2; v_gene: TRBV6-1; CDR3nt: TGTGCCAGCAGTGGGATAGACAGGCGGAACACCGGGGAGCTGTTTTTT; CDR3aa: CASSGIDRRNTGELFF
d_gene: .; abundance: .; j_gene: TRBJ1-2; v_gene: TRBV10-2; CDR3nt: TGCGCCAGCAGTGAGTCTAACGTCAGGGCCAATGGCTACACCTTC; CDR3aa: CASSESNVRANGYTF
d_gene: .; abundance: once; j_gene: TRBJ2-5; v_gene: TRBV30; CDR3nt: TGTGCCTGGGGAGGGCAGGAGACCCAGTACTTC; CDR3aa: CAWGGQETQYF
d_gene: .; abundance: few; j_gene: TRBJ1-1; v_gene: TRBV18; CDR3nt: TGTGCCAGCTCACCACGAGAAAACACTGAAGCTTTCTTT; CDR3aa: CASSPRENTEAFF
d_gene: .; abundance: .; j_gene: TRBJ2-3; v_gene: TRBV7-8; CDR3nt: TGTGCCAGCAGCTTAAGGTCAAGGGGTGGGACAGATACGCAGTATTTT; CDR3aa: CASSLRSRGGTDTQYF
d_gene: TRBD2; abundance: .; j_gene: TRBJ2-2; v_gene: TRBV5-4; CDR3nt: TGTGCCAGCAGCCGGGGGCTAGCGGGAGTCACCGGGGAGCTGTTTTTT; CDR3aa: CASSRGLAGVTGELFF
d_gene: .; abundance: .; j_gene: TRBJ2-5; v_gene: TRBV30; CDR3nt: TGTGCCTGGAGTGTACAGCAAGAGACCCAGTACTTC; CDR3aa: CAWSVQQETQYF
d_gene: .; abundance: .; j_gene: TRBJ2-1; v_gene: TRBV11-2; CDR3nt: TGTGCCAGCAGCAAACGGACTCCTCTTGGAAATGAGCAGTTCTTC; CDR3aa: CASSKRTPLGNEQFF